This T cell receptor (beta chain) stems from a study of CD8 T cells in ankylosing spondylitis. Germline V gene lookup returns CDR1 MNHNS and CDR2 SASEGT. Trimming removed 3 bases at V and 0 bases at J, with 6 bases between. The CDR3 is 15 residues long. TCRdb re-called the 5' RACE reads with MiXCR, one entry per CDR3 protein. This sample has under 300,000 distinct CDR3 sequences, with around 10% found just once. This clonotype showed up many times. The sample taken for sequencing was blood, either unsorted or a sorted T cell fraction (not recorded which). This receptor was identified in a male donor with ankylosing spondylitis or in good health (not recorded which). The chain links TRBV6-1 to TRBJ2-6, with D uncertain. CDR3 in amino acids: CASSDRASGANVLTF. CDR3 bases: TGTGCCAGCAGTGATAGGGCCTCTGGGGCCAACGTCCTGACTTTC.